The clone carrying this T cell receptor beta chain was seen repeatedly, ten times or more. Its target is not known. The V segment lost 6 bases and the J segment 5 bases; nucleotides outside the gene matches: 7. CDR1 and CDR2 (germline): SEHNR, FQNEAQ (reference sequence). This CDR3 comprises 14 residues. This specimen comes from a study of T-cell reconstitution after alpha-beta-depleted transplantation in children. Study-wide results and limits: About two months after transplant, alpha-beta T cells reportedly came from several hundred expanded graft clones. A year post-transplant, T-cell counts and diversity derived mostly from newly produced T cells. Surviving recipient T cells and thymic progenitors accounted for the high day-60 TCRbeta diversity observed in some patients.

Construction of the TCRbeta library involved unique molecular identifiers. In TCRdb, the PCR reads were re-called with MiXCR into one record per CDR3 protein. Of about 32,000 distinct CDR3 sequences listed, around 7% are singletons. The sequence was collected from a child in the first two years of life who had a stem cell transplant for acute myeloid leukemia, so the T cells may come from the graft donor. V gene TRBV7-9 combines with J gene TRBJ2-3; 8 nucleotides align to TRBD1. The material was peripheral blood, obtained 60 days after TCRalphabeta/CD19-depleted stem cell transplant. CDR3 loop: CASSLDRAVDTQYF. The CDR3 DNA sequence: TGTGCCAGCAGTCTGGACAGGGCCGTAGATACGCAGTATTTT.